These 21 T cell receptor beta chains share one sample of origin, sequenced in a study of cytomegalovirus exposure and HLA in healthy donors. The PCR ran on 60 Vbeta and 13 Jbeta primers. Using immunoSEQ multiplex PCR, the repertoire was profiled, and TCRdb retains in-frame clones only, with some absent. Seen here are around 190,000 clones, about 78% observed once, and the top ten hold approximately 3%. What was sequenced was PBMCs. These receptors were taken from a woman in her 30s in good health and CMV-seronegative.

The chain has TRBV27 and TRBJ2-1, with 8 bases aligning to TRBD1. This CDR3 is built from 15 residues. The junction had 2 bases not matched to a gene; V was cut back by 3 bases and J by 1 base. In germline, CDR1 is MNHEY, CDR2 SMNVEV (reference sequence). Here the CDR3 DNA reads TGTGCCAGCAGTTTTTACAGGGGGTCCTACAATGAGCAGTTCTTC. Translation gives CASSFYRGSYNEQFF.

There are a few counts of this clone. The chain couples TRBV19 to TRBJ1-6; perhaps TRBD1 as D (5 bases). Per the germline V gene, CDR1 is LNHDA and CDR2 is SQIVND (reference sequence). Trimming shortened V by 5 bases and J by 7 bases, and 9 bases separated the two germline ends. The length of the CDR3 is 13 residues. CDR3 in DNA: TGTGCCAGTAGTTCTGACAGAAATTCACCCCTCCACTTT. This codes for CASSSDRNSPLHF.

As for this clone: Other DNA sequences in this specimen translate into the identical CDR3. The CDR3 coding sequence is TGTGCCAGCAGTTACGGCGGGGGGTCCTACGAGCAGTACTTC. Its protein product is CASSYGGGSYEQYF. The chain uses TRBV6-5 and TRBJ2-7, with 8 nucleotides matching TRBD2. This CDR3 is 14 amino acids long. CDR1 is MNHEY, CDR2 SVGAGI, per germline. V lost 2 bases, J lost 1 base, and 1 base stayed unmatched.

The gene calls are TRBV5-4 and TRBJ2-1; TRBD1 might be the D (5 bases). Germline CDR1 and CDR2: SGHNT and YYREEE (reference sequence). The CDR3 has 13 residues. The ends were cut back, 1 base at V and 12 bases at J, with 14 bases in the middle. The CDR3 spells CASSLLAARGQFF. Written as DNA, the CDR3 is TGTGCCAGCAGCTTGCTTGCGGCTAGGGGGCAGTTCTTC.

The chain uses TRBV28 and TRBJ2-7, with D unclear. The germline V gene encodes CDR1 MDHEN and CDR2 SYDVKM. CDR3 size: 12 residues. The V end was cut by 3 bases, the J end by 6 bases, with 9 bases between. The CDR3 sequence is CASSFQSGEQYF. CDR3 coding DNA: TGTGCCAGCAGTTTTCAGTCTGGCGAGCAGTACTTC.

This clone was picked up a small number of times. A junction end diverges from the germline sequence, so it may reflect a read error. The V gene is TRBV5-1, the J gene TRBJ1-4; no reliable D call. Germline CDR1 reads SGHRS; CDR2 reads YFSETQ. The CDR3 runs 9 residues. The CDR3 loop reads CASSLGAPF. In nucleotides, the CDR3 is TGCGCCAGCAGCTTGGGGGCTCCTTTT.

The chain is built from TRBV10-3 and TRBJ2-5, with 11 bases fitting TRBD1. Germline V lookup: CDR1 ENHRY, CDR2 SYGVKD. This CDR3 region has 15 residues. Losses at the gene ends were 7 bases for V and 1 base for J; bases not matched to a gene: 5. Here the CDR3 reads CAINQGTGGQETQYF. The CDR3 DNA sequence: TGTGCCATCAACCAAGGGACAGGGGGCCAAGAGACCCAGTACTTC.

V is TRBV5-1 and J is TRBJ2-5, with 8 bases aligning to TRBD1. CDR1 SGHRS and CDR2 YFSETQ come from the germline V gene. The CDR3 totals 14 residues. After removal of 2 bases from V and 9 bases from J, the junction contained 9 bases not matched to a gene. For the CDR3, the DNA is TGCGCCAGCAGCTTTAATCCGGGACAGGAAGCCCAGTACTTC. Translation: CASSFNPGQEAQYF.

The chain has TRBV19 and TRBJ1-2; D not certain. The CDR3 has 14 amino acids. Germline V gene data show CDR1 as LNHDA and CDR2 as SQIVND (reference sequence). V was clipped by 3 bases and J by 2 bases, with 10 bases between them. This CDR3 reads CASSIGHFNYGYTF. In DNA, the CDR3 is TGTGCCAGTAGTATTGGGCACTTCAACTATGGCTACACCTTC.

The chain combines TRBV5-1 with TRBJ2-7; D may be TRBD1 (5 bases). The CDR3 sequence is 18 residues long. Germline CDR1 and CDR2: SGHRS and YFSETQ. Trimming took 4 bases from V and 4 from J, leaving 27 bases between them. Here the CDR3 DNA reads TGCGCCAGCAGCCCTAAACCAAACCAGGGCGACGCGCTTTACGAGCAGTACTTC. Translating it yields CASSPKPNQGDALYEQYF.

This clone was recorded a few times. This rearrangement joins TRBV5-1 to TRBJ2-2; 8 bases match TRBD2. V dropped 3 bases and J dropped 7; count of bases not matched to a gene: 5. CDR1 SGHRS and CDR2 YFSETQ come from the germline V gene. There are 14 residues in the CDR3. As DNA, the CDR3 is TGCGCCAGCAGCTCCCAGAGCGGGGGCGGGGAGCTGTTTTTT. This codes for CASSSQSGGGELFF.

The genes are TRBV30 and TRBJ2-4; D possibly corresponds to TRBD1 (6 bases). The V and J ends lost 1 base and 15 bases respectively, with 16 bases between them. Germline-derived CDR1 and CDR2 are GTSNPN and SVGIG (reference sequence). The CDR3 length is 12 residues. The CDR3 reads CAWSGQGTAGYF. CDR3 bases: TGTGCCTGGAGTGGCCAGGGGACCGCCGGGTACTTC.

The genes are TRBV29-1 and TRBJ2-3; possibly TRBD1 for D (8 bases). Germline CDR1 and CDR2: SQVTM and ANQGSEA. The CDR3 totals 20 residues. V lost 1 base and J lost 0, with 26 bases in between. This CDR3 reads CSVEGVGQGRAGASTDTQYF. DNA of the CDR3: TGCAGCGTTGAAGGCGTCGGACAGGGACGGGCGGGAGCTAGCACAGATACGCAGTATTTT.

This CDR3 reads CASNAGGPETQYF. The CDR3, as DNA: TGCGCCAGCAACGCAGGAGGCCCAGAGACCCAGTACTTC. The rearrangement links TRBV5-1 to TRBJ2-5; D possibly corresponds to TRBD2 (5 bases). V lost 6 bases to trimming and J lost 4 bases, with 13 bases between them. CDR3 length: 13 residues. Germline V gene sequence: CDR1 SGHRS, CDR2 YFSETQ.

The chain has TRBV4-1 and TRBJ1-5, with 8 bases that match TRBD1. Per germline, CDR1 MGHRA and CDR2 YSYEKL. Trimming at V came to 6 bases and at J to 3 bases, leaving 7 bases not matched to a gene. The CDR3 covers 15 residues. This chain's CDR3 is CASSLRTGINQPQHF. The CDR3 DNA sequence: TGCGCCAGCAGTCTTCGGACAGGGATCAATCAGCCCCAGCATTTT.

The chain employs TRBV6-5 and TRBJ2-1, with D maybe TRBD1 (6 bases). The CDR3 contains 13 residues. Trimming took off 6 bases at V and 2 bases at J, with 8 bases between the two ends. Germline lookup yields CDR1 MNHEY and CDR2 SVGAGI. The CDR3 bases are TGTGCCAGCAGCAGGGGCCCCTACAATGAGCAGTTCTTC. Translation gives CASSRGPYNEQFF.

The J gene is TRBJ2-1, the V gene TRBV7-9; D may be TRBD2 (6 bases). The V and J ends lost 5 bases and 0 bases respectively, with 11 bases between them. Germline V gene data show CDR1 as SEHNR and CDR2 as FQNEAQ (reference sequence). The CDR3 is 15 residues long. CDR3 coding DNA: TGTGCCAGCAGCCCCCGGAGGGCCTCCTACAATGAGCAGTTCTTC. Protein sequence: CASSPRRASYNEQFF.

This chain joins TRBV10-3 and TRBJ1-2, with 9 bases lining up with TRBD1. Germline CDR1 is ENHRY and CDR2 is SYGVKD. V dropped 7 bases and J dropped 3; count of bases not matched to a gene: 6. The CDR3 sequence is 14 residues long. This CDR3 reads CAITPTGGYYGYTF. The CDR3 coding sequence is TGTGCCATCACCCCGACAGGGGGGTACTATGGCTACACCTTC.

This clone was seen a few times. The rearrangement joins TRBV7-2 to TRBJ2-3; weak D call: TRBD2 (5 bases). CDR1 and CDR2 from the germline V gene are SGHTA and FQGNSA. CDR3 length: 17 amino acids. Trimming took 2 bases from V and 0 from J, leaving 15 bases between them. The CDR3 sequence is CASSLRSGVSSTDTQYF. CDR3 nucleotide sequence: TGTGCCAGCAGCTTAAGGAGCGGAGTGAGTAGCACAGATACGCAGTATTTT. Full variable domain (remainder filled in from reference TRBV7-2 and TRBJ2-3): GAGVSQSPSNKVTEKGKDVELRCDPISGHTALYWYRQSLGQGLEFLIYFQGNSAPDKSGLPSDRFSAERTGGSVSTLTIQRTQQEDSAVYLCASSLRSGVSSTDTQYFGPGTRLTVL.

This chain joins TRBV11-2 and TRBJ2-1, with D tentatively TRBD1 (6 bases). The CDR3 covers 13 residues. Deletions cut 5 bases from V and 10 bases from J, with 15 bases between. Germline lookup yields CDR1 SGHAT and CDR2 FQNNGV. Written as DNA, the CDR3 is TGTGCCAGCAGCCCCGCCAGGGGCAACGAGCAGTTCTTC. Translated, it gives CASSPARGNEQFF.

This sequence joins TRBV5-1 and TRBJ1-2; no clear D. This CDR3 is 13 amino acids long. Per the germline V gene, CDR1 is SGHRS and CDR2 is YFSETQ. The V end was cut by 3 bases, the J end by 3 bases, with 9 bases between. The CDR3 here is CASSSQTYYGYTF. In nucleotides, the CDR3 is TGCGCCAGCAGCTCTCAAACATACTATGGCTACACCTTC.